This TCR beta chain came from a study of spatial heterogeneity in lung cancer. On the study more broadly: The study consistently detected more beta-chain than alpha-chain sequences.

The CDR3 has 16 residues. The V gene end was trimmed by 5 bases and the J gene end by 6 bases; junction bases not matched to a gene: 15. The library protocol tagged each TCR cDNA with a unique molecular identifier. TCRdb called the 5' RACE reads again in MiXCR, with one record for every CDR3 protein. The sample consists of 4,000 to 5,500 distinct CDR3 sequences, 9.5% to 15% of them appearing once. Study-wide points: The authors estimated that roughly 7.3% of tumor T cells were covered for alpha chains and about 14% for beta chains. Tumors with more nonsynonymous mutations had more expanded intratumoral alpha and beta TCRs.

The sample's time point: sample taken at primary tumor resection. This clonotype was seen ten or more times. As yet, its antigen is unknown. The J gene is TRBJ2-7, the V gene TRBV12-3 or TRBV12-4; TRBD1 agrees at 8 bases. The clonotype comes from a male donor with early-stage non-small cell lung cancer. The sequences come from lung tumor tissue, collected at surgery. The CDR3 coding sequence is TGTGCCAGCAGTCTAACCACCCAGACAGGGGCGAGCGAGCAGTACTTC. This codes for CASSLTTQTGASEQYF.